Below are 32 T cell receptor beta chains sequenced from a single sample in a study of shared clonotypes between healthy human individuals. Sequencing used immunoSEQ multiplex PCR; TCRdb keeps in-frame clones, though not all of them. The sample includes fewer than 600,000 clones, more than 65% seen only once; the top ten take approximately 12%. The specimen was PBMCs. These receptors were collected from a woman between 40 and 55 years old in good health. Some clones in this sample may be carry-over from other donors' samples.

The rearrangement uses TRBV28 and TRBJ1-1; 8 bases line up with TRBD1. The V gene end was trimmed by 6 bases and the J gene end by 1 base; junction bases not matched to a gene: 4. CDR3 length equals 14 residues. The germline V gene has CDR1 MDHEN and CDR2 SYDVKM. The CDR3 reads CASRMDRANTEAFF. In DNA form, the CDR3 reads TGTGCCAGCAGGATGGACAGGGCGAACACTGAAGCTTTCTTT.

V is TRBV6-5 and J is TRBJ2-7, with D possibly called TRBD1 or TRBD2 (5 bases each). V lost 2 bases, J lost 1 base, and 9 bases lay in between. Germline V gene lookup returns CDR1 MNHEY and CDR2 SVGAGI. CDR3 length: 14 amino acids. CDR3 coding DNA: TGTGCCAGCAGTTACCGGGGACCTTCCTACGAGCAGTACTTC. It yields the protein CASSYRGPSYEQYF.

The chain combines TRBV5-8 with TRBJ1-2; D call uncertain. The CDR3 contains 14 residues. Between the trimmed V and J ends, which lost 0 bases and 7 bases, there was a span of 13 bases. The germline gives CDR1 SGHTS, CDR2 YDEGEE. For the CDR3, the DNA is TGTGCCAGCAGCTTGGGATTCGGACGGGTTGGCTACACCTTC. Translation: CASSLGFGRVGYTF.

This clone has just a few counts. The chain employs TRBV6-6 and TRBJ1-1; 9 nucleotides line up with TRBD1. This CDR3 comprises 15 residues. The germline V gene encodes CDR1 MNHNY and CDR2 SVGAGI (reference sequence). J was trimmed by 6 bases and V by 5 bases; bases with no gene match: 10. The CDR3 sequence is CASSPSGTGTSEAFF. In DNA, the CDR3 is TGTGCCAGCAGTCCATCCGGGACAGGGACCTCTGAAGCTTTCTTT.

The CDR3 sequence is CASSLAAATYNEQFF. DNA of the CDR3: TGCGCCAGCAGCTTGGCCGCAGCAACCTACAATGAGCAGTTCTTC. The V gene is TRBV5-1, the J gene TRBJ2-1; D remains unclear. The CDR3 covers 15 residues. The V gene's germline CDR1 is SGHRS and CDR2 YFSETQ. The germline V and J ends were trimmed by 0 bases and 2 bases, with 9 bases remaining between them.

In the case of this clone: The identical CDR3 is also encoded by other nucleotide sequences in the sample. V and J are TRBV18 and TRBJ2-3; no reliable D call. With 3 bases removed from V and 6 bases from J, the gap between germline ends came to 4 bases. The CDR3 is 11 residues long. Germline CDR1 KGHSH, CDR2 LQKENI. The CDR3, as DNA: TGTGCCAGCTCACCGGCGGATACGCAGTATTTT. This sequence encodes CASSPADTQYF.

The V gene is TRBV28, the J gene TRBJ1-5, with D possibly TRBD1 on 5 matching bases. Germline loops: CDR1 MDHEN, CDR2 SYDVKM. This CDR3 spans 13 amino acids. V was cut by 8 bases and J by 4 bases, with 12 bases left in between. CDR3 residues: CASSDTQNQPQHF. CDR3 DNA sequence: TGTGCCAGCTCGGACACTCAAAATCAGCCCCAGCATTTT.

The chain is built from TRBV5-1 and TRBJ2-7; 9 bases are shared with TRBD1. V lost 4 bases to trimming and J lost 0 bases; unmatched junction nucleotides: 8. Germline lookup yields CDR1 SGHRS and CDR2 YFSETQ. This CDR3 is built from 16 residues. The CDR3 nucleotides are TGCGCCAGCAGCAAATCGAGGACAGGGGCCTCCTACGAGCAGTACTTC. This codes for CASSKSRTGASYEQYF.

The V gene is TRBV7-3, the J gene TRBJ2-1; TRBD2 matches 8 bases. This CDR3 comprises 14 residues. Per the germline V gene, CDR1 is SGHTA and CDR2 is FQGTGA. J lost 5 bases, V lost 4 bases, and 4 bases had no gene match. CDR3 region: CASSSAGVHNEQFF. The DNA for the CDR3 is TGTGCCAGCAGCTCAGCGGGAGTTCACAATGAGCAGTTCTTC.

This rearrangement joins TRBV28 to TRBJ2-2; D perhaps matches TRBD2 (5 bases). Trimming removed 3 bases at V and 8 bases at J, with 13 bases between. This CDR3 is 14 amino acids long. Germline values: CDR1 MDHEN, CDR2 SYDVKM. Here the CDR3 reads CASSFGRRRGELFF. DNA of the CDR3: TGTGCCAGCAGTTTCGGTCGTAGGAGGGGGGAGCTGTTTTTT.

V gene TRBV15 combines with J gene TRBJ1-5, with D maybe TRBD1 (5 bases). V was cut by 0 bases and J by 1 base, with 10 bases left in between. Germline V gene lookup returns CDR1 LNHNV and CDR2 YYDKDF (reference sequence). The CDR3 is made up of 16 amino acids. The CDR3 protein is CATSRDWDGSNQPQHF. In DNA form, the CDR3 reads TGTGCCACCAGCAGAGATTGGGACGGGAGCAATCAGCCCCAGCATTTT.

V usage is TRBV9 and J usage is TRBJ1-3; the D is unclear. Germline V gene data show CDR1 as SGDLS and CDR2 as YYNGEE. The CDR3 runs 16 residues. Trimming took off 0 bases at V and 0 bases at J, with 10 bases between the two ends. The CDR3 sequence is CASSVGPGNSGNTIYF. CDR3 bases: TGTGCCAGCAGCGTAGGTCCGGGCAACTCTGGAAACACCATATATTTT. Full variable domain (remainder filled in from reference TRBV9 and TRBJ1-3): DSGVTQTPKHLITATGQRVTLRCSPRSGDLSVYWYQQSLDQGLQFLIQYYNGEERAKGNILERFSAQQFPDLHSELNLSSLELGDSALYFCASSVGPGNSGNTIYFGEGSWLTVV.

This clone was counted between two and nine times. J is TRBJ1-3 and V is TRBV9, with unresolved D. The germline gives CDR1 SGDLS, CDR2 YYNGEE. The CDR3 is made up of 13 amino acids. With 0 bases removed from V and 9 bases from J, the gap between germline ends came to 10 bases. The CDR3 DNA reads TGTGCCAGCAGCGTAGCTGTGTCGGGCACCATATATTTT. As protein: CASSVAVSGTIYF.

The V call is TRBV10-2, the J call TRBJ2-2; 14 positions agree with TRBD2. This CDR3 has 16 residues. V shed 5 bases and J 4 bases; nucleotides not matched to a gene: 3. Germline loops: CDR1 WSHSY, CDR2 SAAADI. The CDR3 region is CASSRGLAGGTGELFF. The CDR3 bases are TGCGCCAGCAGTCGAGGACTAGCGGGAGGCACCGGGGAGCTGTTTTTT.

This chain links TRBV25-1 with TRBJ2-5; 8 bases align to TRBD1. This CDR3 contains 14 residues. V shed 4 bases and J 11 bases; nucleotides not matched to a gene: 12. Germline V gene data show CDR1 as MGHDK and CDR2 as SYGVNS. Written as DNA, the CDR3 is TGTGCCAGCAGTGGAAGATGGACAGGGAGCGTGCAGTACTTC. Its protein product is CASSGRWTGSVQYF.

This chain uses TRBV2 with TRBJ1-2; D gene unclear. The V end was cut by 0 bases, the J end by 4 bases, with 9 bases between. This CDR3 is 14 amino acids long. Germline V gene sequence: CDR1 SNHLY, CDR2 FYNNEI. The CDR3 loop reads CASSEARGSYGYTF. The CDR3, as DNA: TGTGCCAGCAGTGAAGCCCGGGGAAGCTATGGCTACACCTTC.

Details on this clone: Other DNA sequences within the sample encode an identical CDR3. The gene calls are TRBV5-4 and TRBJ1-1; 7 bases are a match to TRBD1. Trimming cost V 5 bases and J 3 bases; bases outside gene matches: 4. Germline-derived CDR1 and CDR2 are SGHNT and YYREEE (reference sequence). CDR3 length: 13 amino acids. This chain's CDR3 is CASRPTGDTEAFF. The CDR3, as DNA: TGTGCCAGCAGACCTACAGGGGACACTGAAGCTTTCTTT.

The genes are TRBV6-6 and TRBJ2-2, with TRBD1 matching 10 bases. Looked up from germline, CDR1 is MNHNY and CDR2 is SVGAGI (reference sequence). J lost 5 bases, V lost 5 bases, and 8 bases had no gene match. This CDR3 comprises 16 residues. In DNA, the CDR3 is TGTGCCAGCAGTCCCCGGACAGGGGGGAGTACCGGGGAGCTGTTTTTT. The encoded protein is CASSPRTGGSTGELFF.

The rearrangement joins TRBV5-1 to TRBJ1-1; 8 nucleotides match TRBD1. The junction had 13 bases not matched to a gene; V was cut back by 5 bases and J by 7 bases. CDR1 is SGHRS, CDR2 YFSETQ, per germline. This CDR3 has 15 amino acids. The CDR3 reads CASSDPSRGRGEAFF. DNA of the CDR3: TGCGCCAGCAGTGACCCCAGCAGGGGGCGCGGTGAAGCTTTCTTT. Combining the CDR3 with reference TRBV5-1 and TRBJ1-1 gives the whole variable domain KAGVTQTPRYLIKTRGQQVTLSCSPISGHRSVSWYQQTPGQGLQFLFEYFSETQRNKGNFPGRFSGRQFSNSRSEMNVSTLELGDSALYLCASSDPSRGRGEAFFGQGTRLTVV.

This clone appeared a single time. CDR3: CASSILSAGGVETQYF. The CDR3 nucleotides read TGTGCCAGTAGTATCCTCTCGGCAGGGGGGGTCGAGACCCAGTACTTC. The J gene is TRBJ2-5, the V gene TRBV19, with D perhaps given as TRBD1 or TRBD2 (7 bases each). The CDR3 extends over 16 amino acids. CDR1 is LNHDA and CDR2 is SQIVND in the germline V gene (reference sequence). V was shortened by 3 bases and J by 5 bases, with 19 bases between the two germline ends.

This chain connects TRBV19 to TRBJ1-2; D not resolved. Germline CDR1 is LNHDA and CDR2 is SQIVND (reference sequence). There are 13 residues in the CDR3. Trimming cost V 5 bases and J 2 bases, with 9 bases left between them. CDR3 nucleotide sequence: TGTGCCAGTAGTTATGACCGGAACTATGGCTACACCTTC. As protein: CASSYDRNYGYTF.

The V gene is TRBV18, the J gene TRBJ1-1; possibly TRBD1 for D (6 bases). V dropped 5 bases and J dropped 1 base, with 14 bases sitting between them. Germline V gives CDR1 KGHSH, CDR2 LQKENI. The CDR3 length is 15 residues. CDR3 residues: CASSTMTGENTEAFF. DNA for the CDR3: TGTGCCAGCTCAACCATGACAGGTGAGAACACTGAAGCTTTCTTT.

The gene calls are TRBV5-1 and TRBJ2-1; TRBD2 matches 13 bases. CDR1 and CDR2 (germline): SGHRS, YFSETQ. V trimming: 2 bases; J trimming: 7 bases; junction bases outside the gene matches: 12. This CDR3 comprises 18 residues. CDR3 loop: CASSLALAGGPRWNEQFF. CDR3 DNA sequence: TGCGCCAGCAGCTTAGCACTAGCGGGAGGGCCGAGGTGGAATGAGCAGTTCTTC. The variable domain in full, completed from reference TRBV5-1 and TRBJ2-1, reads KAGVTQTPRYLIKTRGQQVTLSCSPISGHRSVSWYQQTPGQGLQFLFEYFSETQRNKGNFPGRFSGRQFSNSRSEMNVSTLELGDSALYLCASSLALAGGPRWNEQFFGPGTRLTVL.

V gene TRBV29-1 combines with J gene TRBJ2-7, with TRBD2 identical over 7 bases. This CDR3 contains 14 residues. The germline gives CDR1 SQVTM, CDR2 ANQGSEA. V was pared by 2 bases and J by 1 base, with 5 bases of the junction left unmatched. The CDR3 here is CSVESSSGSYEQYF. CDR3 sequence (DNA): TGCAGCGTTGAATCTTCTAGCGGATCCTACGAGCAGTACTTC.

This chain joins TRBV6-1 and TRBJ1-4; D is uncertain. This CDR3 is 16 amino acids long. Trimming stripped 3 bases from V and 1 base from J, with 12 bases between. Germline CDR1 MNHNS, CDR2 SASEGT. The CDR3 reads CASSDYKGQTNEKLFF. CDR3 DNA sequence: TGTGCCAGCAGTGATTACAAGGGCCAAACTAATGAAAAACTGTTTTTT.

This chain joins TRBV5-4 and TRBJ1-4; 11 bases match TRBD1. The germline CDR1 and CDR2 sequences are SGHNT and YYREEE (reference sequence). The length of the CDR3 is 19 residues. The ends lost 4 bases at V and 2 bases at J; junction bases unmatched: 13. The CDR3 loop is CASSRTGGGGFGTNEKLFF. CDR3 in DNA: TGTGCCAGCAGCCGGACAGGGGGCGGCGGATTCGGCACTAATGAAAAACTGTTTTTT.

This rearrangement joins TRBV5-4 to TRBJ1-2, with 10 positions matching TRBD1. The CDR3 covers 16 residues. The germline CDR1 and CDR2 sequences are SGHNT and YYREEE (reference sequence). The J segment lost 7 bases and the V segment lost 2 bases, leaving 11 bases of the junction unmatched. CDR3 amino acids: CASSFIDTGTGVGYTF. The CDR3 DNA follows: TGTGCCAGCAGCTTCATTGATACCGGGACAGGGGTTGGCTACACCTTC.

The chain links TRBV11-2 to TRBJ1-4; D gene uncertain. The CDR3 contains 15 residues. Germline CDR1 SGHAT, CDR2 FQNNGV. The V end lost 5 bases, the J end lost 8 bases, and 18 bases lay between the germline ends. CDR3 in DNA: TGTGCCAGCAGCCCCATGATGACCCAAGGCGAAAAACTGTTTTTT. Translating gives CASSPMMTQGEKLFF.

This clone was observed a single time. V and J are TRBV5-1 and TRBJ2-1; 7 bases are a match to TRBD2. V gave up 0 bases and J gave up 0 bases; unmatched junction bases: 12. This CDR3 has 19 amino acids. CDR1 is SGHRS and CDR2 is YFSETQ in the germline V gene. The CDR3 coding sequence is TGCGCCAGCAGCTTGGCCTTAACAGCGGGGCAGATCTCCTACAATGAGCAGTTCTTC. Encoded protein: CASSLALTAGQISYNEQFF.

This clone has only one observation. The J gene is TRBJ1-5, the V gene TRBV27, with 9 bases identical to TRBD1. V trimming: 4 bases; J trimming: 2 bases; junction bases outside the gene matches: 3. The CDR3 totals 15 residues. CDR1 and CDR2 (germline): MNHEY, SMNVEV (reference sequence). The CDR3 region is CASSSRQGGNQPQHF. The CDR3 nucleotides read TGTGCCAGCAGTTCCAGACAGGGGGGCAATCAGCCCCAGCATTTT.

This clone showed up just a few times. This chain connects TRBV9 to TRBJ2-1; 9 bases line up with TRBD1. The CDR3 spans 14 residues. The J segment lost 5 bases and the V segment lost 2 bases, leaving 2 bases of the junction unmatched. Germline V gene sequence: CDR1 SGDLS, CDR2 YYNGEE. The CDR3 DNA is TGTGCCAGCAGCGTGGGACAGGGAAACAATGAGCAGTTCTTC. This codes for CASSVGQGNNEQFF.

A word on this clone: Other DNA sequences of this sample code for an identical CDR3. This chain uses TRBV6-6 with TRBJ2-1, with 7 bases fitting TRBD2. The V and J ends lost 8 bases and 7 bases, in that order; junction bases with no gene match: 11. CDR3 length equals 14 residues. CDR1 is MNHNY and CDR2 is SVGAGI in the germline V gene (reference sequence). The DNA of the CDR3 is TGTGCCAGCCAGCGATTCGGGAGGTATAATGAGCAGTTCTTC. Translated, it gives CASQRFGRYNEQFF.